Here is one T cell receptor beta chain with its context. Its antigen is currently unknown. This entry belongs to a study of cytomegalovirus exposure and HLA in healthy donors. Overall study results and limits: V- and J-gene trimming in TCR beta was tied to a missense DCLRE1C variant by an analysis performed later. TRBV6-2, TRBV6-3 and some other V segments were unresolvable in 87-base-pair reads. For most TCR sequences rarity was the rule, although some public TCRs occurred in many donors.

While unrecorded immune exposures were likely, the donors were nominally healthy when sampled. In germline, CDR1 is LNHNV, CDR2 YYDKDF (reference sequence). The CDR3 covers 18 residues. V lost 4 bases to trimming and J lost 2 bases; unmatched junction nucleotides: 9. The PCR made use of 60 Vbeta and 13 Jbeta primers. Here immunoSEQ multiplex PCR was the method, and the copy in TCRdb shows in-frame clones only, minus some. The sample shows more than 70,000 clones, and roughly 1.5% sits with its ten largest clones. The sequencing sample was made of PBMCs. The clonotype originates from a woman aged 55-69 years in good health and CMV-seronegative. The rearrangement uses TRBV15 and TRBJ2-7; TRBD2 matches at 15 bases. The CDR3 here is CATSNGLAGGPRTYEQYF. In DNA form, the CDR3 reads TGTGCCACCAGCAACGGACTAGCGGGAGGGCCTAGGACCTACGAGCAGTACTTC.